This TCR beta chain was sequenced during a study of T cells expressing NK-cell markers. From its re-call of the 5' RACE reads, TCRdb lists each CDR3 protein once, without DNA. The listing contains about 550,000 distinct CDR3 sequences. Sequencing was performed on blood T cells: a sorted CD56 or NKG2C T cell subset, CD4+ or CD8+ T cells, or bulk PBMC T cells (not recorded which). The clonotype originates from a man in his late teens or twenties in good health.

The CDR3: CASSSALGQFF. The chain combines TRBV12-3 or TRBV12-4 with TRBJ2-1; TCRdb names TRBD1, which stays unverified in the absence of DNA. The CDR3 is made up of 11 amino acids.